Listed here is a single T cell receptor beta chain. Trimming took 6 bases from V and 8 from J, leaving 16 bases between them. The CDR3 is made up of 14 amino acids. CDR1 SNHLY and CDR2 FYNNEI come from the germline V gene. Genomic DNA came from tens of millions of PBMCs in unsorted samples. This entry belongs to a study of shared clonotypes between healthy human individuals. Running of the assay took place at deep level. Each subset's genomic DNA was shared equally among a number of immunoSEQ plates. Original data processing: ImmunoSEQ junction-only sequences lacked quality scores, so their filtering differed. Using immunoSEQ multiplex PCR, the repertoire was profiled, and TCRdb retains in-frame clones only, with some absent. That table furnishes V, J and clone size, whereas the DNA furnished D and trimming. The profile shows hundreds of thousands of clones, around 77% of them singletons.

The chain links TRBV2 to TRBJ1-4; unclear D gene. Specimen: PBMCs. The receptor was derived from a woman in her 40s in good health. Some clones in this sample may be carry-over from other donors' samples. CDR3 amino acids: CASRVEGISEKLFF. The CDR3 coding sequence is TGTGCCAGCAGAGTCGAGGGAATTTCGGAAAAACTGTTTTTT.